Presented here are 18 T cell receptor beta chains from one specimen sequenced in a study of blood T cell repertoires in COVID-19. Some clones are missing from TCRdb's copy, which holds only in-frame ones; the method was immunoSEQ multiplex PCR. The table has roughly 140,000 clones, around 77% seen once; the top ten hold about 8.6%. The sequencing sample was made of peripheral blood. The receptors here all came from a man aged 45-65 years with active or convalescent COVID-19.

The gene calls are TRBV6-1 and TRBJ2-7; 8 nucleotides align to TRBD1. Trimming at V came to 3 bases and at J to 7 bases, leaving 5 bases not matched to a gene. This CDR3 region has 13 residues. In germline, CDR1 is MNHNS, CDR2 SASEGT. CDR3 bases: TGTGCCAGCAGTGACAGGGGGCAGGATGAGCAGTACTTC. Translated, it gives CASSDRGQDEQYF.

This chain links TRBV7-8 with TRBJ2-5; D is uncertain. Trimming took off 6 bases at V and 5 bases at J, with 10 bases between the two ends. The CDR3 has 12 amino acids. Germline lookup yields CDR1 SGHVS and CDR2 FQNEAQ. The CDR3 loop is CASSPKAETQYF. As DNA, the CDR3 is TGTGCCAGCAGTCCAAAAGCGGAGACCCAGTACTTC.

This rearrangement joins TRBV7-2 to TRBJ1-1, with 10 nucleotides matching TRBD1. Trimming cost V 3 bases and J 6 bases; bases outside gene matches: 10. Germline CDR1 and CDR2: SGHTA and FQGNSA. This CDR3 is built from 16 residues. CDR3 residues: CASSLVPGQGSPEAFF. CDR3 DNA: TGTGCCAGCAGCTTGGTTCCGGGACAGGGGAGCCCTGAAGCTTTCTTT. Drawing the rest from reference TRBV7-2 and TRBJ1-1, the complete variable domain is GAGVSQSPSNKVTEKGKDVELRCDPISGHTALYWYRQSLGQGLEFLIYFQGNSAPDKSGLPSDRFSAERTGGSVSTLTIQRTQQEDSAVYLCASSLVPGQGSPEAFFGQGTRLTVV.

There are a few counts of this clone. The CDR3 coding sequence is TGTGCCAGCAGCAGCACCAGGGTTGGGGAGTATTTT. Translated: CASSSTRVGEYF. The V call is TRBV12-3 or TRBV12-4, the J call TRBJ2-3; a weak D match, TRBD1 (5 bases). V was clipped by 6 bases and J by 13 bases, with 17 bases between them. The CDR3 extends over 12 amino acids.

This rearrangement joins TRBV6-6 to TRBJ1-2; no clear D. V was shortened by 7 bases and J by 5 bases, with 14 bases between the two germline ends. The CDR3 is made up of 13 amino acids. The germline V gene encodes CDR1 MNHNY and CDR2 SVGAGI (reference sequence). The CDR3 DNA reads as TGTGCCAGCAAGCTGTCAGAGCGTTATGGCTACACCTTC. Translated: CASKLSERYGYTF.

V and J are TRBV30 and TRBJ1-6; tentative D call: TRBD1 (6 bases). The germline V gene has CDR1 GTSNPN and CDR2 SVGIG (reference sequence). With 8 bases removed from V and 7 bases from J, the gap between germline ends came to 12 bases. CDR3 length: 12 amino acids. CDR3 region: CALGGRNSPLHF. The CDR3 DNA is TGTGCCCTTGGGGGCCGAAATTCACCCCTCCACTTT.

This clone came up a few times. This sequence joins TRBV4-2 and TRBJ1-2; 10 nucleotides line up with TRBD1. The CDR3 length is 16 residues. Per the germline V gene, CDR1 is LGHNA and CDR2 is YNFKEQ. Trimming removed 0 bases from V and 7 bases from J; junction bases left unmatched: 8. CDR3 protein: CASSQELTGGMVGYTF. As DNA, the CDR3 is TGTGCCAGCAGCCAAGAGTTGACAGGGGGCATGGTTGGCTACACCTTC.

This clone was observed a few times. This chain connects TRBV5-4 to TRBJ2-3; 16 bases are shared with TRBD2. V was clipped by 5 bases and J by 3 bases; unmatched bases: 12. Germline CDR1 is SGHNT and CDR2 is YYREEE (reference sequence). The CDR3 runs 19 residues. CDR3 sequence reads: CASRPPGLAGGEGTDTQYF. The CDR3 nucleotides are TGTGCCAGCAGGCCTCCGGGACTAGCGGGAGGGGAGGGTACAGATACGCAGTATTTT.

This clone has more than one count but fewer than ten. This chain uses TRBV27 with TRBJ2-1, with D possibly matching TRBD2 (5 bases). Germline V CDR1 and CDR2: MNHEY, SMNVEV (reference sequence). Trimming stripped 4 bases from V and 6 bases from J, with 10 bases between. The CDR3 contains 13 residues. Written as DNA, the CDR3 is TGTGCCAGCAGTTCCGGACTGTTCAATGAGCAGTTCTTC. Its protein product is CASSSGLFNEQFF.

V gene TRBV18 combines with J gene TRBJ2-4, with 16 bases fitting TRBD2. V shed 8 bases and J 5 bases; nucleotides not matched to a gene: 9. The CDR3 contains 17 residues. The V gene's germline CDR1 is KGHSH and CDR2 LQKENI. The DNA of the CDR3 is TGTGCCAGCGCTGCCTCCGGGACTAGCGGGAGGGAAAACATTCAGTACTTC. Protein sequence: CASAASGTSGRENIQYF.

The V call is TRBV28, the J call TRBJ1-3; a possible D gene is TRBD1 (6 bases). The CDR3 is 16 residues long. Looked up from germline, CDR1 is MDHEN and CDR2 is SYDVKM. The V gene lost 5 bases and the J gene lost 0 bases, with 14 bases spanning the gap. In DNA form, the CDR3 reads TGTGCCAGCAGTCTAACCCGGACAGTCTCTGGAAACACCATATATTTT. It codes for CASSLTRTVSGNTIYF.

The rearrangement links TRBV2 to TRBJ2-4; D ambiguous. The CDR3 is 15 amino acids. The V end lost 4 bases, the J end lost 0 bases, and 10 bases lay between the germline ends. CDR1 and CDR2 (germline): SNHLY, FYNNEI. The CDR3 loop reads CASSVEKLAKNIQYF. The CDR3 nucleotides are TGTGCCAGCAGTGTTGAGAAATTAGCCAAAAACATTCAGTACTTC.

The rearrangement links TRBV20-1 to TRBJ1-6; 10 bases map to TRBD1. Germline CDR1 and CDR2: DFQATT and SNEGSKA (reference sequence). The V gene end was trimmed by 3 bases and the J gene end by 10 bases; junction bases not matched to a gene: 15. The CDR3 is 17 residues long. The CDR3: CSASGNRQGAPESPLHF. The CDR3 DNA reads TGCAGTGCTAGTGGGAACCGACAGGGGGCTCCAGAATCACCCCTCCACTTT.

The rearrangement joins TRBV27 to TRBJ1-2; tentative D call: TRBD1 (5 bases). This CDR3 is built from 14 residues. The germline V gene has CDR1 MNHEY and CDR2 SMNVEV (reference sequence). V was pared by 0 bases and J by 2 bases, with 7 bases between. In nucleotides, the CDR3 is TGTGCCAGCAGTTTATCTCGGGGGAACTATGGCTACACCTTC. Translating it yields CASSLSRGNYGYTF.

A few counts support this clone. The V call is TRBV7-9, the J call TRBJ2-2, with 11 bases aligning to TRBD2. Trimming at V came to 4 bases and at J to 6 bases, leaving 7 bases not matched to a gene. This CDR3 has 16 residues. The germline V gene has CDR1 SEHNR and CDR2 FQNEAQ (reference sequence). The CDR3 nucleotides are TGTGCCAGCAGCTCGGGACTAGCGGTAACACCCGGGGAGCTGTTTTTT. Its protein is CASSSGLAVTPGELFF.

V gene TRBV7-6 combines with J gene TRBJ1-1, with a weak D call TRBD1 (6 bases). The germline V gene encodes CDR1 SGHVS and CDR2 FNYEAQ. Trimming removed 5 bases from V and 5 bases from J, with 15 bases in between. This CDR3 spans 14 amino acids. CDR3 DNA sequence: TGTGCCAGCAGCCGGGGGGCGCAGGGGACTGAAGCTTTCTTT. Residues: CASSRGAQGTEAFF. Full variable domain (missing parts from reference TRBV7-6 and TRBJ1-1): GAGVSQSPRYKVTKRGQDVALRCDPISGHVSLYWYRQALGQGPEFLTYFNYEAQQDKSGLPNDRFSAERPEGSISTLTIQRTEQRDSAMYRCASSRGAQGTEAFFGQGTRLTVV.

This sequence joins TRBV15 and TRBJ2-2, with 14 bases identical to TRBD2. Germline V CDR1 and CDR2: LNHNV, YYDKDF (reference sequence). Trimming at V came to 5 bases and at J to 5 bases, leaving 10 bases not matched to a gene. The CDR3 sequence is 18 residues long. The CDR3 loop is CATSLSGTSGRTTGELFF. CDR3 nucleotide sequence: TGTGCCACCAGCCTCTCCGGGACTAGCGGGAGAACTACCGGGGAGCTGTTTTTT.

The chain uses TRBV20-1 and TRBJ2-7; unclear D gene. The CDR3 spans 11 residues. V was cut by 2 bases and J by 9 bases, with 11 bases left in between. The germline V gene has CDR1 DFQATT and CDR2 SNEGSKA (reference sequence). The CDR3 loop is CSARNGPRQYF. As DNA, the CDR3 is TGCAGTGCTAGAAATGGGCCGAGGCAGTACTTC.